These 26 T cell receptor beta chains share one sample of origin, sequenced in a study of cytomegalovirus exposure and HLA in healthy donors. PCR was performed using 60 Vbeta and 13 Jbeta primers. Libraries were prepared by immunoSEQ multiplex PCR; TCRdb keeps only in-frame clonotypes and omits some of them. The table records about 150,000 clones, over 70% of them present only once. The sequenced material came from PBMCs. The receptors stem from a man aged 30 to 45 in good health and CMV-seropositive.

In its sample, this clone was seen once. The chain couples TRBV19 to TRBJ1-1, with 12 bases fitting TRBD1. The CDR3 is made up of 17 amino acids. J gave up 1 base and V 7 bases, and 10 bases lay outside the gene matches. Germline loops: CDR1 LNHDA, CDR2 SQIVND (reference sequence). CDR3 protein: CASTSIEGQGANTEAFF. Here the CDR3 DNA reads TGTGCCAGTACCTCAATTGAGGGACAGGGGGCGAACACTGAAGCTTTCTTT.

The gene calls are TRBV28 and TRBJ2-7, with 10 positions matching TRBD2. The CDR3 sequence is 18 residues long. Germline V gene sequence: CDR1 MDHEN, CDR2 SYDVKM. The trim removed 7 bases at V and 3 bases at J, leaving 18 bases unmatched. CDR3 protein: CASTAASGSLGSFYEQYF. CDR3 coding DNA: TGTGCCAGCACAGCGGCTAGCGGGAGTCTTGGCTCATTCTACGAGCAGTACTTC.

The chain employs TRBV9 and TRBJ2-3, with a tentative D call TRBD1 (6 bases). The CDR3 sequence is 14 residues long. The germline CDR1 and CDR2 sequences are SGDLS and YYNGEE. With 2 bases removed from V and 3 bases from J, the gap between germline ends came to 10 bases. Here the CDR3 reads CASSVTGQTDTQYF. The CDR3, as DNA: TGTGCCAGCAGCGTGACAGGTCAAACAGATACGCAGTATTTT. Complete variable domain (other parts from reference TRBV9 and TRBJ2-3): DSGVTQTPKHLITATGQRVTLRCSPRSGDLSVYWYQQSLDQGLQFLIQYYNGEERAKGNILERFSAQQFPDLHSELNLSSLELGDSALYFCASSVTGQTDTQYFGPGTRLTVL.

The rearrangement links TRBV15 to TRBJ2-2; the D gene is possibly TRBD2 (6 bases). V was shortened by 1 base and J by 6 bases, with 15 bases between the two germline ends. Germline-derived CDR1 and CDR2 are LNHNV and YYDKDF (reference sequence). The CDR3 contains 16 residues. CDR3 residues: CATSRGGTEGAGELFF. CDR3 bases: TGTGCCACCAGCAGAGGCGGGACGGAGGGTGCCGGGGAGCTGTTTTTT.

CDR3: CASSMDIANTGELFF. The CDR3 DNA reads TGCGCCAGCAGCATGGACATCGCGAACACCGGGGAGCTGTTTTTT. This chain uses TRBV5-1 with TRBJ2-2; D perhaps matches TRBD1 (5 bases). This CDR3 has 15 amino acids. The germline V gene has CDR1 SGHRS and CDR2 YFSETQ. Trimming took off 4 bases at V and 0 bases at J, with 10 bases between the two ends.

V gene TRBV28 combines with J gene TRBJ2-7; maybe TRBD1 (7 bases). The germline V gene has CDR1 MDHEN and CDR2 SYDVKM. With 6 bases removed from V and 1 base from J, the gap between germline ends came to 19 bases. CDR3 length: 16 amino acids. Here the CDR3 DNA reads TGTGCCAGCAGCCCAGGGGGAGGTGGGCAGTCCTACGAGCAGTACTTC. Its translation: CASSPGGGGQSYEQYF.

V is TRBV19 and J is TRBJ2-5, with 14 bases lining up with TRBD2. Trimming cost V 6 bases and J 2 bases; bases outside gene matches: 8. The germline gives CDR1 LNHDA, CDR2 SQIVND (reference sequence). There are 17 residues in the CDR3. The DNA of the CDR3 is TGTGCCAGTAGCCGACACGGACTAGCGGGAGGACAAGAGACCCAGTACTTC. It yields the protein CASSRHGLAGGQETQYF.

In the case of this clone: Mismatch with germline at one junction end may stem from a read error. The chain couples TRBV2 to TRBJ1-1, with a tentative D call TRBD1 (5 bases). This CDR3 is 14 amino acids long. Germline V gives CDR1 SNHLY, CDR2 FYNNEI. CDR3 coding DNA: TGTGCCAGCGACTACTCAGGAAAACACCAGGGAGGGATCTTT. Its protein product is CASDYSGKHQGGIF.

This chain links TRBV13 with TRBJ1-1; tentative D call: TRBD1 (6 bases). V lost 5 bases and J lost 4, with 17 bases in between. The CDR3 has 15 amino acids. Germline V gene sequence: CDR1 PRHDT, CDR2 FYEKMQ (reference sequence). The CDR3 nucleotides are TGTGCCAGCAGCCCAAGAGGGCAGGGGACCACTGAAGCTTTCTTT. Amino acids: CASSPRGQGTTEAFF. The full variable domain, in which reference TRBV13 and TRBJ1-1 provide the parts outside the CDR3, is AAGVIQSPRHLIKEKRETATLKCYPIPRHDTVYWYQQGPGQDPQFLISFYEKMQSDKGSIPDRFSAQQFSDYHSELNMSSLELGDSALYFCASSPRGQGTTEAFFGQGTRLTVV.

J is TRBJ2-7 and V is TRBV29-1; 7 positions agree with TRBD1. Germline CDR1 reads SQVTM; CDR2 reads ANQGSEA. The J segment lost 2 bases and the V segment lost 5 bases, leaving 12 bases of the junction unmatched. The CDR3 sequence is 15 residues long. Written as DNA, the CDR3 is TGCAGCGTTAAATCCCCAGGGACAGAGACCTACGAGCAGTACTTC. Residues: CSVKSPGTETYEQYF.

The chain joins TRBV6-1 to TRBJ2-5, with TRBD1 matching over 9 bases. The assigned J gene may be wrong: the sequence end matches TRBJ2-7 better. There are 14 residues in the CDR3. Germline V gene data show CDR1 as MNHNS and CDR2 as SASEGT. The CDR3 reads CASSEMDRGYEQYF. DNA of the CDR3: TGTGCCAGCAGTGAAATGGACAGGGGCTACGAGCAGTACTTC.

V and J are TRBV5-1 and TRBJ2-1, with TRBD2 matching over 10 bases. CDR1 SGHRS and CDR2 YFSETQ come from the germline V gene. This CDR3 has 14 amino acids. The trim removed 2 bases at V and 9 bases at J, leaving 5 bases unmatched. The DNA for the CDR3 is TGCGCCAGCAGCTTTACTAGCGGGAAGGGTGAGCAGTTCTTC. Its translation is CASSFTSGKGEQFF.

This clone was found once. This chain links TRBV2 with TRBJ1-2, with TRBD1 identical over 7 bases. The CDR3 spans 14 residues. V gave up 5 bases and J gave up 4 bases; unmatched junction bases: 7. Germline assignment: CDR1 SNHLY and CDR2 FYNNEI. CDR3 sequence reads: CASSQTGSGYGYTF. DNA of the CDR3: TGTGCCAGCAGTCAGACAGGGTCCGGCTATGGCTACACCTTC.

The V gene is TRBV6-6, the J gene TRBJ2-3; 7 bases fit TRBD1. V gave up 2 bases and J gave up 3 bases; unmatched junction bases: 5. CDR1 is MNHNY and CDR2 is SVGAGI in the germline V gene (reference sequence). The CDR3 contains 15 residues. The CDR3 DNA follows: TGTGCCAGCAGTTACGGTCCGACAGGGACAGATACGCAGTATTTT. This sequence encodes CASSYGPTGTDTQYF.

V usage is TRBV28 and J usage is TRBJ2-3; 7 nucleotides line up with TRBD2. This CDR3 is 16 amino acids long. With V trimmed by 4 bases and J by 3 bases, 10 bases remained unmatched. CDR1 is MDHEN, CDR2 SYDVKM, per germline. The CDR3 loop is CASSWGRGGRTDTQYF. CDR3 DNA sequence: TGTGCCAGCAGTTGGGGACGGGGCGGGAGAACAGATACGCAGTATTTT.

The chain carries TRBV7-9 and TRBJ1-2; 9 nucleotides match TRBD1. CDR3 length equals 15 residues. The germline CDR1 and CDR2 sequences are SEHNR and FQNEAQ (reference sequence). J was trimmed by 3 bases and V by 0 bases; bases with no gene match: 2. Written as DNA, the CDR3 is TGTGCCAGCAGCTTAGCGGGACAGGGCGACTATGGCTACACCTTC. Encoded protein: CASSLAGQGDYGYTF.

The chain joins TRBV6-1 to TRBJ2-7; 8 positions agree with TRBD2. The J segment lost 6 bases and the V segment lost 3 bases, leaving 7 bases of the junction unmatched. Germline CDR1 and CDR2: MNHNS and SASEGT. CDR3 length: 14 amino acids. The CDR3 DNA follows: TGTGCCAGCAGTGACGGACGGAGCGGGGGCGAGCAGTACTTC. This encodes CASSDGRSGGEQYF.

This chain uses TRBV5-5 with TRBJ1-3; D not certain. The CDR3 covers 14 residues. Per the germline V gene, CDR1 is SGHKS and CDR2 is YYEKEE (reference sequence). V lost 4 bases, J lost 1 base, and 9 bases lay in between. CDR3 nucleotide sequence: TGTGCCAGCAGCGCCCCGGGATCTGGAAACACCATATATTTT. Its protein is CASSAPGSGNTIYF.

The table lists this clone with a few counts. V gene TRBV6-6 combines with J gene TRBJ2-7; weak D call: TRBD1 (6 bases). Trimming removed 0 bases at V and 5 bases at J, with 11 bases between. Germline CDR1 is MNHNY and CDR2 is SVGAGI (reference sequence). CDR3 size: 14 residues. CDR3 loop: CASSYSGRGHEQYF. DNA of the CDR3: TGTGCCAGCAGTTACTCGGGCAGGGGCCACGAGCAGTACTTC.

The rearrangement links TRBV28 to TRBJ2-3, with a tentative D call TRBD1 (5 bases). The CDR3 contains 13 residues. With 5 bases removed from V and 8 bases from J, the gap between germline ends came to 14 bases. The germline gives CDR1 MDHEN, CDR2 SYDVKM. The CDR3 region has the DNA TGTGCCAGCAGTCCCCAGGGATCGGGTACGCAGTATTTT. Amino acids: CASSPQGSGTQYF.

The CDR3 loop is CSAVRAWKLFF. CDR3 DNA sequence: TGCAGTGCGGTCAGGGCCTGGAAACTGTTTTTT. The chain employs TRBV20-1 and TRBJ1-4; possibly TRBD1 for D (5 bases). CDR1 DFQATT and CDR2 SNEGSKA come from the germline V gene (reference sequence). V lost 6 bases to trimming and J lost 11 bases, with 13 bases between them. This CDR3 region has 11 residues.

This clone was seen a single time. The CDR3 sequence: CASRVASSYEQYF. CDR3 DNA sequence: TGTGCCAGCCGGGTGGCTAGCTCCTACGAGCAGTACTTC. The rearrangement uses TRBV28 and TRBJ2-7; D gene ambiguous. The germline CDR1 and CDR2 sequences are MDHEN and SYDVKM. The CDR3 runs to 13 residues. V was pared by 8 bases and J by 0 bases, with 11 bases between.

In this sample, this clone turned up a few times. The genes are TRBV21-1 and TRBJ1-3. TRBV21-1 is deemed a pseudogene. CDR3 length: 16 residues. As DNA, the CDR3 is TGTGCCAGCAGCAAACCCGGGGGACTCTCTGGAAACACCATATATTTT. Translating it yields CASSKPGGLSGNTIYF.

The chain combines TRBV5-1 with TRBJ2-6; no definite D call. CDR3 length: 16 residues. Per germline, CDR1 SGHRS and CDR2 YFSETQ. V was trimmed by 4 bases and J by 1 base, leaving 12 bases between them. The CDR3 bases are TGCGCCAGCAGCGGCTACAGAGAATCTGGGGCCAACGTCCTGACTTTC. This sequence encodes CASSGYRESGANVLTF.

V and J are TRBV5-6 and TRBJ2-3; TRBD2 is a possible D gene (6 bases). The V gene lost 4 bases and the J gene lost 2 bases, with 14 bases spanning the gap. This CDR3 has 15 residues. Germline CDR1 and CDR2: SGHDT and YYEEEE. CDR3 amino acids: CASSHLAVLTDTQYF. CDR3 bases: TGTGCCAGCAGCCACTTAGCGGTCCTCACAGATACGCAGTATTTT.

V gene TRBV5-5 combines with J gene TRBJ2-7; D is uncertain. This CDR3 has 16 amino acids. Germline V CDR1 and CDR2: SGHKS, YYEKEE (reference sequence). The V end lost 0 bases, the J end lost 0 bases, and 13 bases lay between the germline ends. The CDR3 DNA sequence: TGTGCCAGCAGCTTGGAACCGTTCCCGGGCTCCTACGAGCAGTACTTC. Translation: CASSLEPFPGSYEQYF.